This T cell receptor beta chain was found in a study of blood T cell repertoires in COVID-19 (TCRdb year 2020). Study-wide context: Collaborator samples came from the United States, Italy and Spain and covered acute and convalescent phases of COVID-19. The material from the prospective study consisted of cDNA or gDNA derived from T cells, B-cell-depleted T cells, or PBMCs. The dataset comprised deeply sampled blood TCRbeta repertoires from subjects exposed to, actively infected with, or recovered from COVID-19. A freely available public database, intended as a resource for researchers studying the immune response to SARS-CoV-2, is where the repertoires were released. Samples came from the ongoing ImmuneRACE study (first 160 participants) plus 1,254 subjects from 6 global collaborators. Nearly every sample came with metadata listing a de-identified subject ID, COVID-19 status, age in years and sex. Where available, HLA class I and class II types were obtained from metadata supplied by the sample provider rather than from assay-based typing. Results and caveats for the whole study, not just this receptor: The amount of clinical and demographic metadata varied by source and participant and was provided uncurated.

TCRbeta CDR3 regions were amplified from genomic DNA using the immunoSEQ Assay, a bias-controlled multiplex PCR. Per the original workflow: The number of nucleated cells in each sample was estimated from the amplification of reference gene primers within the assay. To quantify the absolute abundance of each unique TCRbeta CDR3 rearrangement, sequence reads were collapsed and filtered. For each sample, productive Simpson clonality was calculated as the square root of Simpson's diversity index across productive rearrangements. In TCRdb, the immuneACCESS table is reduced to in-frame sequences with V and J assigned. These tables do not hold every clone; where another copy was compared, an unresolved V gene accounts for under half, and the others remain unexplained. D and trimming were read from the DNA, whereas the V and J calls and clone size are those reported in that table. The table for this sample lists about 210,000 clones; approximately 82% of them were counted only once. Together, the top ten hold about 8.9% of the sample.

Whole blood was collected in K2EDTA tubes by collaborating institutions according to the institutions' own protocols. For TCRbeta analysis, collaborator samples were shipped as frozen whole blood, as isolated PBMCs, or as DNA extracted from either sample type. This clone was seen just once. Its cognate antigen has yet to be identified. Base qualities are missing; no much larger clone stands one base away. CDR1 SGHRS and CDR2 YFSETQ are derived from the germline V gene. Counted from cysteine to phenylalanine, this CDR3 has 16 amino acids. CDR3 DNA is the only sequence kept; it has 48 bases, read in frame from the first base. Ends trimmed: V by 4 bases, J by 4 bases; bases unmatched to a gene: 5.

This sequence originates from a man in his fifties with active or convalescent COVID-19. Recombination joined TRBV5-1 with TRBJ2-3, with 14 bases aligning to TRBD2. The material sequenced was peripheral blood. The nucleotide sequence reads TGCGCCAGCAGCACGGGACTAGCGGGAGACTCAGATACGCAGTATTTT. The encoded protein is CASSTGLAGDSDTQYF.